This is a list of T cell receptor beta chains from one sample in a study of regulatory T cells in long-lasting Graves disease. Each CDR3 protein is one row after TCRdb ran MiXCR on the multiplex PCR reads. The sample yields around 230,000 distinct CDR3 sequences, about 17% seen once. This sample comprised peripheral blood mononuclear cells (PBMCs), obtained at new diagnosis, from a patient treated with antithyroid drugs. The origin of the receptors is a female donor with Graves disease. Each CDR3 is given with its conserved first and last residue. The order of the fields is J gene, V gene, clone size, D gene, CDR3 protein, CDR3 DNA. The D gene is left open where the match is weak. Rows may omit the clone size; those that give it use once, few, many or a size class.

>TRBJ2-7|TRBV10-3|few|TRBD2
CANRLAGAGLYEQYF
TGTGCCAACCGGCTAGCGGGAGCAGGTCTGTACGAGCAGTACTTC
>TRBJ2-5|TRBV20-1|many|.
CSASQLAEETQYF
TGCAGTGCTAGTCAACTGGCGGAAGAGACCCAGTACTTC
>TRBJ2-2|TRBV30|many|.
CAWSVRSGGELFF
TGTGCCTGGAGTGTACGGAGCGGCGGGGAGCTGTTTTTT
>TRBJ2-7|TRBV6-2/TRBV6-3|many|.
CASRIPGGKETSVYYEQYF
TGTGCCAGCAGAATACCAGGGGGAAAGGAGACTAGTGTTTACTACGAGCAGTACTTC
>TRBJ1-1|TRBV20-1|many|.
CSAQQGGTEAFF
TGCAGTGCCCAACAGGGTGGGACTGAAGCTTTCTTT
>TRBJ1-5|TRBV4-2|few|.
CASSQQQYSNQPQHF
TGTGCCAGCAGCCAACAGCAGTATAGCAATCAGCCCCAGCATTTT
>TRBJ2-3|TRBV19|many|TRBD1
CASRNRGSTDTQYF
TGTGCCAGTAGAAACAGGGGAAGCACAGATACGCAGTATTTT
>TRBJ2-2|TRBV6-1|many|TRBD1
CASKQDRGVTGELFF
TGTGCCAGCAAACAGGACAGGGGGGTCACCGGGGAGCTGTTTTTT
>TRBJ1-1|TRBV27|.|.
CASSLTPDRATEAFF
TGTGCCAGCAGTTTAACCCCTGACAGAGCTACTGAAGCTTTCTTT
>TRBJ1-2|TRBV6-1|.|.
CASSESSAWGYTF
TGTGCCAGCAGTGAGTCGAGCGCGTGGGGCTACACCTTC
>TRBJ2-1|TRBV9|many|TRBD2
CASSVSTSGDHEQFF
TGTGCCAGCAGCGTATCCACTAGCGGGGACCATGAGCAGTTCTTC
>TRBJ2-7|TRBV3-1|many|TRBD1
CASSRGQGRNEQYF
TGTGCCAGCAGCCGCGGACAGGGGAGGAACGAGCAGTACTTC
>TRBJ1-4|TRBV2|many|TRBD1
CATDRGNEKLFF
TGTGCCACGGACAGGGGAAATGAAAAACTGTTTTTT
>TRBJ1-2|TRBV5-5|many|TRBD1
CASSLNGQAFYGYTF
TGTGCCAGCAGCTTAAACGGACAGGCGTTCTATGGCTACACCTTC
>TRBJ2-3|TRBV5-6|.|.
CASSLAMLAHTDTQYF
TGTGCCAGCAGCTTGGCTATGCTAGCCCACACAGATACGCAGTATTTT
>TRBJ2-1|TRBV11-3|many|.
CASREPRHPNEQFF
TGTGCCAGCAGGGAACCTCGACACCCGAATGAGCAGTTCTTC
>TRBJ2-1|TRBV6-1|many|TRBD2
CASRSRGDNEQFF
TGTGCCAGCAGGTCTCGGGGGGACAATGAGCAGTTCTTC
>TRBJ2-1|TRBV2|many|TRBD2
CASSVSGGNEQFF
TGTGCCAGCAGTGTCAGCGGGGGGAATGAGCAGTTCTTC
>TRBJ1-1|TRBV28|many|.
CASSLSGARSTEAFF
TGTGCCAGCAGTTTATCTGGGGCAAGGAGCACTGAAGCTTTCTTT
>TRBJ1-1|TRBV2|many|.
CASMLSGTAKAFF
TGTGCCAGTATGCTGAGTGGCACGGCTAAAGCTTTCTTT
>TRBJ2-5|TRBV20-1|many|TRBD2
CSAIGGTSDQETQYF
TGCAGTGCTATAGGTGGGACTAGCGACCAAGAGACCCAGTACTTC
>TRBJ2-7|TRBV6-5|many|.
CASSYSTDSYEQYF
TGTGCCAGCAGTTACTCGACCGACTCCTACGAGCAGTACTTC
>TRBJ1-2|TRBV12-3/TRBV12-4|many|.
CASSLPGLYGYTF
TGTGCCAGCAGTTTGCCAGGGTTGTATGGCTACACCTTC
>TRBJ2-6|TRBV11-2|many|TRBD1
CASSPGQGVRGANVLTF
TGTGCCAGCAGCCCGGGACAGGGAGTAAGGGGGGCCAACGTCCTGACTTTC
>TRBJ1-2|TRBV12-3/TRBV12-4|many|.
CASSPRGGSGYTF
TGTGCCAGCAGTCCCCGGGGGGGAAGTGGCTACACCTTC
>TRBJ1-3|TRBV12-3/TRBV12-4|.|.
CASSRSSGNTIYF
TGTGCCAGCAGCCGTTCCTCTGGAAACACCATATATTTT
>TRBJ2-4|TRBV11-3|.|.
CASSLDWVSKNIQYF
TGTGCCAGCAGCTTAGATTGGGTTTCCAAAAACATTCAGTACTTC
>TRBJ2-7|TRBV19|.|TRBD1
CAITDRTGEQYF
TGTGCCATCACGGACAGGACGGGGGAGCAGTACTTC
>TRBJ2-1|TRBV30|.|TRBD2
CSSGSYNEQFF
TGCTCTAGCGGCTCCTACAATGAGCAGTTCTTC
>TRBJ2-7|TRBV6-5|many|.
CASSYGFSGYEQYF
TGTGCCAGCAGTTACGGGTTTAGCGGTTACGAGCAGTACTTC
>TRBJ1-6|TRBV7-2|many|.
CASSLQSSNYNSPLHF
TGTGCCAGCAGCCTCCAAAGTAGCAACTATAATTCACCCCTCCACTTT
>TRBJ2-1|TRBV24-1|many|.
CATSDLWDGYNEQFF
TGTGCCACCAGTGATTTGTGGGACGGATACAATGAGCAGTTCTTC
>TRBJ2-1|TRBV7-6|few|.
CASSSFKGEAYNEQFF
TGTGCCAGCAGCTCCTTTAAGGGAGAGGCTTACAATGAGCAGTTCTTC
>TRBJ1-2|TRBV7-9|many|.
CASSLEMFSYGYTF
TGTGCCAGCAGCTTAGAGATGTTTTCCTATGGCTACACCTTC
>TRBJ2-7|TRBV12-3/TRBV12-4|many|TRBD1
CASSLATGGGYEQYF
TGTGCCAGCAGTTTAGCTACAGGGGGCGGGTACGAGCAGTACTTC
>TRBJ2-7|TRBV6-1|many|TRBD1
CASSDATGGEQYF
TGTGCCAGCAGTGATGCCACAGGGGGCGAGCAGTACTTC
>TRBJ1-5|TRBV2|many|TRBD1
CASSEWQGDQPQHF
TGTGCCAGCAGTGAATGGCAGGGGGATCAGCCCCAGCATTTT
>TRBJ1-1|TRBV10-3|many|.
CAISEPGNTEAFF
TGTGCCATCAGTGAGCCGGGGAACACTGAAGCTTTCTTT
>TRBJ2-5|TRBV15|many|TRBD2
CATSRPTSGREETQYF
TGTGCCACCAGCAGGCCGACTAGCGGGAGAGAGGAGACCCAGTACTTC
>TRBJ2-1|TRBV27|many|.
CASKWSGSSYNEQFF
TGTGCCAGCAAGTGGAGCGGAAGCTCCTACAATGAGCAGTTCTTC